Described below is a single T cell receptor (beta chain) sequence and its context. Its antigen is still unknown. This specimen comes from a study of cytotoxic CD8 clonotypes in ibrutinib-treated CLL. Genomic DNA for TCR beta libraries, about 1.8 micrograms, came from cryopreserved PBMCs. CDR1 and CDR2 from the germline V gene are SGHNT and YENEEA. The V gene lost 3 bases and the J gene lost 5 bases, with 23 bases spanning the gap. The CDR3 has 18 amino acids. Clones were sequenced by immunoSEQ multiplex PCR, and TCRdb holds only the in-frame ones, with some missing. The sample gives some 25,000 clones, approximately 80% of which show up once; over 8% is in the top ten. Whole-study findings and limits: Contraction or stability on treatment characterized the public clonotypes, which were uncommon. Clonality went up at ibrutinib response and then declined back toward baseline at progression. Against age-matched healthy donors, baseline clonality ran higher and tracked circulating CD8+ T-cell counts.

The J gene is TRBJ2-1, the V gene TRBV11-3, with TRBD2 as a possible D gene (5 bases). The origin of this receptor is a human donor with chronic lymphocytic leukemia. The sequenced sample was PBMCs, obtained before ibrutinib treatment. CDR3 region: CASSFVIYIGMRNNEQFF. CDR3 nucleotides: TGTGCCAGCAGCTTTGTAATTTACATCGGGATGCGGAACAATGAGCAGTTCTTC.